This T cell receptor beta chain was captured in a study of T cells after yellow fever vaccination (dated by TCRdb to about 2019). Turning to the overall study: The SMART-Seq v4 Ultra Low Input RNA kit was used to prepare libraries from fractions with low cell numbers. To follow T-cell clones before and after primary and booster YFV17D yellow fever vaccination, bulk TCR alpha and beta repertoires were sequenced over time. Two healthy male donors, one aged 18 to 29 and one aged 30 to 40 years, were included in the cohort. Bulk PBMC replicates and cell subsets were isolated from blood drawn at multiple timepoints before and after both primary and secondary immunization. Overall results and qualifications from the work: A small share of clonotypes occurred in both CD4 and CD8 compartments, likely arising from convergent recombination. Only two donors were included in the study, so the extent to which the findings can be generalized is limited. Computational filtering was needed because FACS-sorted repertoires could contain abundant contaminating clonotypes from the bulk population. Most clones expanded after primary vaccination were re-detected after the booster (almost 97% of CD4 and around 88% of CD8), suggesting broad memory maintenance. The secondary T-cell response was weaker than the primary response but faster, peaking on day 5 instead of day 15.

TCRdb shows the sequencer as Illumina NovaSeq 6000. TCR cDNA was synthesized by 5'RACE template switching, through which a universal primer site and unique molecular identifiers were introduced. Priming of cDNA synthesis was performed from both the TCR alpha and TCR beta constant segments. Two PCR steps were used to amplify libraries, with sample barcodes and sequencing adapters being added in the second step. Libraries were sequenced on Illumina HiSeq 2500 (2x100 bp) or NovaSeq (2x150 bp). Turning to the authors' computational methods: MIGEC was used to demultiplex reads and collapse the reads into UMI consensus sequences, and MiXCR was used for V(D)J alignment. Vaccine-responding clonotypes were defined with edgeR using replicate PBMC samples, requiring FDR below 0.01 and a log2 fold change above 5 up to day 15. Each bulk clonotype received a CD4 or CD8 identity based on whether the sequenced CD4 or CD8 repertoire contained that clonotype at higher abundance. TCRdb itself trimmed the public reads at Q25 with fastp, ran MiXCR and retained productive beta chains. Rows merge per CDR3 protein into single entries with the most common DNA and genes. None of the V and J calls come from the authors' own analysis; TCRdb made them. This sample lists some 350,000 distinct CDR3 sequences; about 4% were detected once. Of the sample, approximately 23% is held by the ten largest clones.

The meaning of the sample's treatment or condition label: live attenuated yellow fever vaccine strain. Two biological replicates of bulk PBMCs were collected at each blood-draw timepoint. PBMCs were isolated from peripheral blood using a standard Ficoll-Paque protocol. TriZol was used to extract RNA from bulk PBMCs, CD4 and CD8 fractions, and dextramer-positive and dextramer-negative fractions. In its sample, this clonotype was seen a few times. Its antigen is still unknown. It has no much larger one-base neighbor in the sample; base qualities were not kept. The TCR originated in a man between 18 and 29 years old who received the YFV17D yellow fever vaccine. The sequenced sample was PBMCs, obtained 5 days after the yellow fever booster vaccination.

Here the CDR3 is given as CASSLAPRQGRHQPQHF. The DNA sequence is TGTGCCAGCAGCTTAGCGCCCCGACAGGGGCGGCATCAGCCCCAGCATTTT. The rearrangement joined TRBV7-6 to TRBJ1-5, with 8 bases aligning to TRBD1. The CDR3 starts with the cysteine, ends with the phenylalanine, and has 17 residues. This entry keeps only the CDR3 DNA: 51 bases, framed from base 1. The germline V and J ends show losses of 0 bases and 5 bases respectively, and no gene match explains 9 bases of the junction. For CDR1 and CDR2, the germline V gene lists SGHVS and FNYEAQ.